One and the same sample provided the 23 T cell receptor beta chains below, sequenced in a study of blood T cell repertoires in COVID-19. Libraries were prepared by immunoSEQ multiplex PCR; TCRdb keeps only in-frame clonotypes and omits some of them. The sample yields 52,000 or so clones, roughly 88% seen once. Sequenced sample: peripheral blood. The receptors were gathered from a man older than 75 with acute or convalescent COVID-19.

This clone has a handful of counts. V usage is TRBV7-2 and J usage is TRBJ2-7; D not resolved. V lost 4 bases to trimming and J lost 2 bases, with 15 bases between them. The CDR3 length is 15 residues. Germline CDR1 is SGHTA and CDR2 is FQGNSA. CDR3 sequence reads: CASSSETGYPYEQYF. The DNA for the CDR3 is TGTGCCAGCAGCTCGGAAACGGGTTACCCCTACGAGCAGTACTTC.

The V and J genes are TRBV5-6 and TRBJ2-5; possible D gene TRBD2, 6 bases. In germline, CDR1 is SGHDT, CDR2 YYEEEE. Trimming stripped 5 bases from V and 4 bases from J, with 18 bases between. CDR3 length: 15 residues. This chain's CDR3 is CASSSTRRGRETQYF. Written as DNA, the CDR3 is TGTGCCAGCAGTTCGACTAGGAGGGGTCGAGAGACCCAGTACTTC.

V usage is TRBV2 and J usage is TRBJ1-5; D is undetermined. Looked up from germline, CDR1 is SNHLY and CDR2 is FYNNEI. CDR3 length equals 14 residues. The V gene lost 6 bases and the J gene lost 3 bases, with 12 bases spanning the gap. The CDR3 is CASSGEAPNQPQHF. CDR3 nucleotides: TGTGCCAGCAGCGGGGAAGCCCCCAATCAGCCCCAGCATTTT.

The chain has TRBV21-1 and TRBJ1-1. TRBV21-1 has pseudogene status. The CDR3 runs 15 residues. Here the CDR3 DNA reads TGTGCCAGCAGCAAATGGGGGGAGATGAACACTGAAGCTTTCTTT. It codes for CASSKWGEMNTEAFF.

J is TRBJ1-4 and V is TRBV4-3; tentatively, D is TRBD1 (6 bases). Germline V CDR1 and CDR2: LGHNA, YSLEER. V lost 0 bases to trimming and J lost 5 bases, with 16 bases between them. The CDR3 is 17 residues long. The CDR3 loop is CASSQDRGTGWNEKLFF. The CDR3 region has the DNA TGCGCCAGCAGCCAAGACAGGGGAACTGGGTGGAATGAAAAACTGTTTTTT.

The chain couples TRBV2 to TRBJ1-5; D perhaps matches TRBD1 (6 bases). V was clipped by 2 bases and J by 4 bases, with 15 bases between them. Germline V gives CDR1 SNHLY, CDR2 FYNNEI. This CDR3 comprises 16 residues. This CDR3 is CASSENTGIGNQPQHF. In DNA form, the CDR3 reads TGTGCCAGCAGTGAAAATACAGGGATAGGGAATCAGCCCCAGCATTTT.

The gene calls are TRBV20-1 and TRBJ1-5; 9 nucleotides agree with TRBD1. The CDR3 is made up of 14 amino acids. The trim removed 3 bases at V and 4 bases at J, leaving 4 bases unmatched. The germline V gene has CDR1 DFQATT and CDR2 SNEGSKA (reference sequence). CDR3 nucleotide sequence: TGCAGTGCTAGTCAAGGGACAGGGAATCAGCCCCAGCATTTT. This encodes CSASQGTGNQPQHF.

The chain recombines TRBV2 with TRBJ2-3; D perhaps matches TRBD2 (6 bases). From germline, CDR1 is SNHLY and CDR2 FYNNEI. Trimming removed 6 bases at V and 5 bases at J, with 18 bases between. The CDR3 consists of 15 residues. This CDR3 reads CASSPWGLGGDTQYF. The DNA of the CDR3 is TGTGCCAGCAGCCCTTGGGGGTTGGGGGGAGATACGCAGTATTTT.

The CDR3 is CASSRGTTNEKLFF. The DNA of the CDR3 is TGTGCCAGCAGCCGGGGGACAACTAATGAAAAACTGTTTTTT. The genes are TRBV7-2 and TRBJ1-4; weak D call: TRBD1 (5 bases). CDR1 and CDR2 (germline): SGHTA, FQGNSA. Trimming removed 5 bases at V and 0 bases at J, with 7 bases between. This CDR3 comprises 14 residues.

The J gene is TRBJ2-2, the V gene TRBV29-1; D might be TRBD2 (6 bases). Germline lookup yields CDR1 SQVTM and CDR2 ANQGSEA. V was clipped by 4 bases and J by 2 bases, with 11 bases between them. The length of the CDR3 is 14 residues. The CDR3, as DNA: TGCAGCGTTGGTGGCGGGATCAACACCGGGGAGCTGTTTTTT. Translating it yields CSVGGGINTGELFF.

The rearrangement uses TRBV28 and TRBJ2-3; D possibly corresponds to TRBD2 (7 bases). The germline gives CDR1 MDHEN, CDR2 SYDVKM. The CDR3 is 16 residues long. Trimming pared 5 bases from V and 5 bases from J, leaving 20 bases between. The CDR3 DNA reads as TGTGCCAGCAGTGCTGTGCGGGGGCCGAGGGGAGATACGCAGTATTTT. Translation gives CASSAVRGPRGDTQYF.

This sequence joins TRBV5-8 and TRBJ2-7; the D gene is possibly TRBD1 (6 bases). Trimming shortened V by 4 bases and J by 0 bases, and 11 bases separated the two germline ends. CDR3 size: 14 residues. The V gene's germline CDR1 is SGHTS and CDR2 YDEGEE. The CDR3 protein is CASSRGQSSYEQYF. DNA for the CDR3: TGTGCCAGCAGCCGAGGACAGTCCTCCTACGAGCAGTACTTC.

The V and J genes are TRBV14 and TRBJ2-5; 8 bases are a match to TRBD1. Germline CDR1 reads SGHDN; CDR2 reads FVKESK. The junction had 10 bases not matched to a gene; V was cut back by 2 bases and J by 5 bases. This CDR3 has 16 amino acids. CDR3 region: CASSQPPTGAAETQYF. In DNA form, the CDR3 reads TGTGCCAGCAGCCAACCACCGACAGGGGCAGCGGAGACCCAGTACTTC.

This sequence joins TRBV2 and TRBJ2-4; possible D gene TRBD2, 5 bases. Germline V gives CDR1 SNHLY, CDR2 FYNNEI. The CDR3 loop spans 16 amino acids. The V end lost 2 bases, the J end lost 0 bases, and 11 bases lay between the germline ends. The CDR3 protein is CASSESGWRAKNIQYF. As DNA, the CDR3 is TGTGCCAGCAGTGAATCGGGATGGCGAGCCAAAAACATTCAGTACTTC.

Here the CDR3 reads CASSPDRGGTGELFF. As DNA, the CDR3 is TGTGCCAGCAGCCCCGACAGGGGTGGCACCGGGGAGCTGTTTTTT. The chain joins TRBV6-5 to TRBJ2-2, with TRBD1 identical over 8 bases. The junction had 7 bases not matched to a gene; V was cut back by 6 bases and J by 4 bases. The CDR3 contains 15 residues. In germline, CDR1 is MNHEY, CDR2 SVGAGI.

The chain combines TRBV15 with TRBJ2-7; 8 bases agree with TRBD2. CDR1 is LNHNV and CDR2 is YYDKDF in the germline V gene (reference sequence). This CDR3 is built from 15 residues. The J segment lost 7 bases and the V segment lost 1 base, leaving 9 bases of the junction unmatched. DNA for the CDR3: TGTGCCACCAGCAGAGGAGAACGGGGGGGCCGGGAGCAGTACTTC. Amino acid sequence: CATSRGERGGREQYF.

The CDR3 spells CASNSDRVGRVFF. As DNA, the CDR3 is TGTGCCAGTAACTCAGACAGGGTCGGACGGGTGTTTTTT. The chain links TRBV19 to TRBJ1-4, with 7 bases matching TRBD1. The CDR3 is 13 residues long. V dropped 7 bases and J dropped 15; count of bases not matched to a gene: 14. Germline V gene lookup returns CDR1 LNHDA and CDR2 SQIVND (reference sequence). Looking up the rest from reference TRBV19 and TRBJ1-4 gives the full variable domain: DGGITQSPKYLFRKEGQNVTLSCEQNLNHDAMYWYRQDPGQGLRLIYYSQIVNDFQKGDIAEGYSVSREKKESFPLTVTSAQKNPTAFYLCASNSDRVGRVFFGSGTQLSVL.

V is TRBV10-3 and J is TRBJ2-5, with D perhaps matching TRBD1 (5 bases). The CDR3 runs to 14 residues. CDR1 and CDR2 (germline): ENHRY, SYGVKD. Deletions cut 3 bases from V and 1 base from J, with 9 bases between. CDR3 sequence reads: CAISDAGLQETQYF. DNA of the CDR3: TGTGCCATCAGTGATGCAGGGCTCCAAGAGACCCAGTACTTC.

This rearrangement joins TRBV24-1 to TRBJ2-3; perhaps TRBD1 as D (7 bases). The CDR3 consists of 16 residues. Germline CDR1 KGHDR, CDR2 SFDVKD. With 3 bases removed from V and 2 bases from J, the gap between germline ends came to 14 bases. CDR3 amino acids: CATSDGGTDPTDTQYF. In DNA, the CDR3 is TGTGCCACCAGTGATGGAGGGACAGATCCCACAGATACGCAGTATTTT.

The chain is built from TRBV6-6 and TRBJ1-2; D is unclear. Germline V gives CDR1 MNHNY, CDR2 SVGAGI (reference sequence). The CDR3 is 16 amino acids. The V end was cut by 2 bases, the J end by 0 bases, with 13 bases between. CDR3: CASSYPRGQSNYGYTF. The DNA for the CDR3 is TGTGCCAGCAGTTACCCCCGCGGGCAGTCTAACTATGGCTACACCTTC.

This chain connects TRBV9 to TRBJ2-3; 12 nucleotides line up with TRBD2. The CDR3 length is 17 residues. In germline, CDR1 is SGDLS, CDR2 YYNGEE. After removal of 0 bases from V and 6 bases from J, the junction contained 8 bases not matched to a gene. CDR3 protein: CASSVVPSGGAGDTQYF. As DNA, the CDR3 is TGTGCCAGCAGCGTAGTTCCTAGCGGGGGGGCCGGTGATACGCAGTATTTT.

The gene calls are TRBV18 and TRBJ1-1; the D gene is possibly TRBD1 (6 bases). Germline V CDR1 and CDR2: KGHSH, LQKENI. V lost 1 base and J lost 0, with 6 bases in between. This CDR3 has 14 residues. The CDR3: CASSPRTVNTEAFF. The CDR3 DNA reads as TGTGCCAGCTCACCACGGACAGTGAACACTGAAGCTTTCTTT.

The CDR3, as DNA: TGTGCCAGCAGCTTACGGCCAGGGGAACAGCCCCAGCATTTT. Protein sequence: CASSLRPGEQPQHF. The chain employs TRBV7-2 and TRBJ1-5; possibly TRBD1 for D (6 bases). Trimming pared 2 bases from V and 7 bases from J, leaving 12 bases between. This CDR3 has 14 amino acids. Germline CDR1 SGHTA, CDR2 FQGNSA.